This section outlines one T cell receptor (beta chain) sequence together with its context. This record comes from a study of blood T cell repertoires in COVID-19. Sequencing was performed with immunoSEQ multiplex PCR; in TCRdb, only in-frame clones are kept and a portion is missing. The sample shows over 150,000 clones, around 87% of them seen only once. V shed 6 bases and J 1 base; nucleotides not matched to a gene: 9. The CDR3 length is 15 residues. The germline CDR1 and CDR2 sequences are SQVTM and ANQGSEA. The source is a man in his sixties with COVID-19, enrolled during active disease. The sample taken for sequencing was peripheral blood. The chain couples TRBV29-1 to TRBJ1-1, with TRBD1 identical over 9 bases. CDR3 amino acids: CSVLDRGQGNTEAFF. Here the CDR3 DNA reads TGCAGCGTATTAGATCGGGGACAGGGGAACACTGAAGCTTTCTTT.